A single sample is the source of the 5 T cell receptor beta chains below, sequenced in a study of T cell responses to AZD1222 COVID-19 vaccine. Here immunoSEQ multiplex PCR was the method, and the copy in TCRdb shows in-frame clones only, minus some. The sample has about 180,000 clones, 90% seen once. The sequences come from peripheral blood, collected on day 0 of AZD1222 vaccination. Receptor source: an adult in good health.

This clone has a single count. The chain is built from TRBV9 and TRBJ2-7; a weak D match, TRBD2 (6 bases). This CDR3 region has 13 residues. CDR1 and CDR2 from the germline V gene are SGDLS and YYNGEE. V lost 4 bases, J lost 1 base, and 9 bases lay in between. The CDR3 sequence: CASSPGLSYEQYF. The CDR3 DNA sequence: TGTGCCAGCAGCCCGGGACTGTCCTACGAGCAGTACTTC.

The genes are TRBV30 and TRBJ1-1, with D uncertain. The V end lost 2 bases, the J end lost 0 bases, and 13 bases lay between the germline ends. Per the germline V gene, CDR1 is GTSNPN and CDR2 is SVGIG (reference sequence). This CDR3 is 15 amino acids long. CDR3 nucleotide sequence: TGTGCCTGGAGTCCCGGGCCACCCATGAACACTGAAGCTTTCTTT. Protein sequence: CAWSPGPPMNTEAFF. The whole variable domain, filled in from reference TRBV30 and TRBJ1-1, reads SQTIHQWPATLVQPVGSPLSLECTVEGTSNPNLYWYRQAAGRGLQLLFYSVGIGQISSEVPQNLSASRPQDRQFILSSKKLLLSDSGFYLCAWSPGPPMNTEAFFGQGTRLTVV.

The chain combines TRBV7-9 with TRBJ2-7; 10 positions match TRBD1. After removal of 3 bases from V and 5 bases from J, the junction contained 13 bases not matched to a gene. The CDR3 is made up of 17 amino acids. Looked up from germline, CDR1 is SEHNR and CDR2 is FQNEAQ (reference sequence). The CDR3 loop is CASSFAWGRDRGNEQYF. The CDR3 DNA sequence: TGTGCCAGCAGCTTTGCTTGGGGCCGGGACAGGGGTAACGAGCAGTACTTC.

This sequence joins TRBV10-3 and TRBJ2-3; 10 nucleotides match TRBD2. V shed 3 bases and J 2 bases; nucleotides not matched to a gene: 5. CDR1 is ENHRY, CDR2 SYGVKD, per germline. There are 16 residues in the CDR3. DNA of the CDR3: TGTGCCATCAGTGAAGCTAGCGGGGGCTACACAGATACGCAGTATTTT. This encodes CAISEASGGYTDTQYF.

The rearrangement joins TRBV6-1 to TRBJ1-1; TRBD1 is a possible D gene (5 bases). V lost 2 bases and J 8 bases, leaving 9 bases between the germline ends. Germline CDR1 and CDR2: MNHNS and SASEGT. This CDR3 is 12 amino acids long. CDR3 sequence: CASSEQGLEAFF. The DNA for the CDR3 is TGTGCCAGCAGTGAACAGGGTTTAGAAGCTTTCTTT.